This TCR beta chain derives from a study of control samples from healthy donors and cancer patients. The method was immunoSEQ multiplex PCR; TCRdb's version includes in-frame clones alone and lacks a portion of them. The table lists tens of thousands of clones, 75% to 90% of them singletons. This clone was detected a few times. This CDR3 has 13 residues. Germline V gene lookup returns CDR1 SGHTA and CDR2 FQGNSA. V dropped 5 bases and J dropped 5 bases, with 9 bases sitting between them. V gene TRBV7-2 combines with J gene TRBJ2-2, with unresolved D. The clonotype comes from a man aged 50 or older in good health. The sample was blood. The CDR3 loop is CASSLSRTGELFF. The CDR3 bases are TGTGCCAGCAGCCTTAGCAGGACCGGGGAGCTGTTTTTT.